The 26 T cell receptor beta chains presented below share a single source sample, sequenced in a study of tumor and adjacent non-tumor tissue in lung cancer. This sample's RNA came from whole unsorted tissue. A modified ARM-PCR protocol with three rounds of nested PCR amplified TCRbeta. TCRdb fed the multiplex PCR reads into MiXCR, producing one record per CDR3 protein. The repertoire holds around 200,000 distinct CDR3 sequences, with 60% to 75% as singletons. Sequenced material: lung tumor tissue. The source of these receptors is a man aged 60 to 69 with non-small cell lung cancer.

This chain connects TRBV5-1 to TRBJ2-2; D might be TRBD1 or TRBD2, each matching 6 bases. Trimming removed 3 bases at V and 0 bases at J, with 12 bases between. CDR1 SGHRS and CDR2 YFSETQ come from the germline V gene. CDR3 length: 16 residues. The CDR3 sequence: CASSWGAGTNTGELFF. The CDR3 nucleotides read TGCGCCAGCAGCTGGGGGGCCGGTACGAACACCGGGGAGCTGTTTTTT.

This clonotype was found once. This sequence may be a read error, since a much larger clone differs from it by one base. V and J are TRBV6-5 and TRBJ2-7; D might be TRBD2 (6 bases). The length of the CDR3 is 16 residues. From germline, CDR1 is MNHEY and CDR2 SVGAGI. V was clipped by 2 bases and J by 3 bases, with 17 bases between them. CDR3 amino acids: CASSYGLREEDYEQYF. CDR3 in DNA: TGTGCCAGCAGTTACGGATTGAGGGAGGAGGACTACGAGCAGTACTTC.

The count of this clonotype is one. One base away lies a much larger clone, so this may be a sequencing read error. CDR3 in DNA: TGTGCCAGCAGTTTTGGGGGGCTTGAAGCTTTCTTT. It yields the protein CASSFGGLEAFF. The genes are TRBV28 and TRBJ1-1; tentative D call: TRBD1 (6 bases). Trimming removed 3 bases from V and 7 bases from J, with 9 bases in between. CDR3 length equals 12 residues. CDR1 and CDR2 from the germline V gene are MDHEN and SYDVKM.

Concerning this clonotype: A much larger clone lies a single base off, so this may be a read error. The chain carries TRBV10-2 and TRBJ1-6, with D possibly being TRBD1 (6 bases). The CDR3 contains 15 residues. V was pared by 1 base and J by 10 bases, with 14 bases between. From germline, CDR1 is WSHSY and CDR2 SAAADI. In nucleotides, the CDR3 is TGCGCCAGCAGTGAGTTGAAAGGGGGAGCCTCACCCCTCCACTTT. It specifies CASSELKGGASPLHF.

This clonotype is a singleton in its sample. A read error is likely, as this CDR3 ends without the conserved phenylalanine or tryptophan. The rearrangement uses TRBV12-3 or TRBV12-4 and TRBJ1-6; a weak D match, TRBD1 (5 bases). There are 13 residues in the CDR3. DNA of the CDR3: TGTACCAGCAGTTTGATCCGGACATCACCCCTCCACATT. Translation gives CTSSLIRTSPLHI.

This chain uses TRBV11-2 with TRBJ2-7, with 8 bases matching TRBD2. CDR3 length: 18 residues. CDR1 is SGHAT and CDR2 is FQNNGV in the germline V gene. Germline trimming cut 5 bases from V and 5 bases from J; bases unmatched to any gene: 20. The chain's CDR3 is CASSPSTSVGDKTHEQYF. CDR3 sequence (DNA): TGTGCCAGCAGCCCCTCGACTAGCGTGGGGGATAAGACCCACGAGCAGTACTTC.

To note about this clonotype: One end of the junction fails to match germline, which may point to a read error. The genes are TRBV20-1 and TRBJ2-5, with D maybe TRBD2 (6 bases). Germline CDR1 is DFQATT and CDR2 is SNEGSKA (reference sequence). This CDR3 is 16 amino acids long. DNA for the CDR3: TGCAGTACTAGAGATCTGGGGGGTGCGAACCAAGAGACCCAGTACTTC. Translation: CSTRDLGGANQETQYF.

The chain has TRBV30 and TRBJ2-3, with 9 bases lining up with TRBD2. V shed 2 bases and J 0 bases; nucleotides not matched to a gene: 24. The CDR3 loop spans 22 amino acids. Germline V gene lookup returns CDR1 GTSNPN and CDR2 SVGIG (reference sequence). The CDR3 nucleotides read TGTGCCTGGAGTCCTATTAGGGGACTAGCAGTCGGAACCTCATCTAGCACAGATACGCAGTATTTT. Translation: CAWSPIRGLAVGTSSSTDTQYF.

To note about this clonotype: The junction does not match germline at one end; this may be a read error. V gene TRBV4-1 combines with J gene TRBJ2-3; TRBD2 agrees at 7 bases. The germline V gene encodes CDR1 MGHRA and CDR2 YSYEKL. This CDR3 has 15 amino acids. CDR3 in amino acids: CASSLPGGPKDTQYF. As DNA, the CDR3 is TGCGCCAGCAGCCTACCGGGGGGTCCTAAAGATACGCAATATTTT.

This clonotype has just a few counts. This chain joins TRBV12-3 or TRBV12-4 and TRBJ2-1, with TRBD1 matching over 7 bases. This CDR3 is 15 amino acids long. V gave up 5 bases and J gave up 8 bases; unmatched junction bases: 12. As DNA, the CDR3 is TGTGCCAGCAGTGTGGGGCCAGGGGGTAGGGATGAGCAGTTCTTC. Amino acids: CASSVGPGGRDEQFF.

This clonotype was counted a single time. The rearrangement joins TRBV12-3 or TRBV12-4 to TRBJ1-6; D is possibly TRBD1 (5 bases). Trimming took 10 bases from V and 15 from J, leaving 22 bases between them. The CDR3 sequence is 13 residues long. The CDR3 region is CANRVGANLHLHF. The CDR3, as DNA: TGTGCCAACAGAGTCGGGGCTAATTTACACCTCCACTTT.

About this clonotype itself: At one end the junction does not follow the germline gene, possibly because of a read error. This chain uses TRBV20-1 with TRBJ2-3, with 7 bases that match TRBD1. CDR3 length equals 14 residues. Germline lookup yields CDR1 DFQATT and CDR2 SNEGSKA (reference sequence). CDR3 amino acids: CSVPRDRSTHTQYF. The CDR3 DNA sequence: TGCAGTGTTCCACGGGACAGATCCACACATACTCAGTATTTT.

Remarks on this clonotype: This clone may be a read error of a much larger clone one base away. V gene TRBV6-6 combines with J gene TRBJ1-1, with no clear D. The CDR3 spans 14 residues. In germline, CDR1 is MNHNY, CDR2 SVGAGI (reference sequence). The CDR3 reads CAISYHQEYTEAFF. CDR3 coding DNA: TGTGCCATCAGTTACCATCAGGAGTACACTGAAGCTTTCTTT.

Concerning this clonotype: This sequence may be a read error, since a much larger clone differs from it by one base. The chain links TRBV12-3 or TRBV12-4 to TRBJ2-3; D unclear. Trimming removed 7 bases from V and 6 bases from J, with 8 bases in between. This CDR3 region has 11 residues. This CDR3 is CASTPYDTQYF. CDR3 DNA sequence: TGTGCCAGCACTCCGTATGATACGCAGTATTTT.

The chain is built from TRBV12-5 and TRBJ2-3, with no clear D. Germline-derived CDR1 and CDR2 are LGHNT and FRNRAP. The CDR3 length is 14 residues. V lost 3 bases to trimming and J lost 8 bases, with 15 bases between them. The CDR3 is CASGLGHGGVTQYF. CDR3 coding DNA: TGTGCTAGTGGTTTAGGGCATGGCGGAGTTACGCAGTATTTT.

This clonotype was picked up a small number of times. V is TRBV12-3 or TRBV12-4 and J is TRBJ1-2; 10 bases match TRBD1. The V and J ends lost 6 bases and 8 bases, in that order; junction bases with no gene match: 18. The CDR3 has 17 residues. The CDR3 sequence is CASRTIPGQGPSGGYTF. The CDR3 coding sequence is TGTGCCAGCAGGACGATCCCGGGACAGGGGCCTTCCGGGGGCTACACCTTC.

Worth noting for this clonotype: At one end, the junction sequence differs from germline, possibly due to a read error. The J gene is TRBJ1-6, the V gene TRBV20-1, with TRBD1 matching 7 bases. The germline V gene encodes CDR1 DFQATT and CDR2 SNEGSKA (reference sequence). The CDR3 runs to 16 residues. The CDR3 DNA is TGTAGTGCTAGATCCTACCGGGACAGCTATAATTCACCCCTCCACTTT. Its protein is CSARSYRDSYNSPLHF.

Points on this clonotype: One end of the junction is discordant with germline, which a read error may explain. The chain joins TRBV29-1 to TRBJ2-1; no firm D call. Germline values: CDR1 SQVTM, CDR2 ANQGSEA. The length of the CDR3 is 13 residues. CDR3 in amino acids: CSIERQVNNEQFF. Here the CDR3 DNA reads TGCAGCATTGAACGACAAGTCAACAATGAGCAGTTCTTC.

V gene TRBV11-1 combines with J gene TRBJ2-1; D is unclear. The CDR3 runs to 15 residues. Trimming removed 5 bases from V and 8 bases from J, with 19 bases in between. Germline V lookup: CDR1 SGHAT, CDR2 FQDESV (reference sequence). CDR3 DNA sequence: TGTGCCAGCAGCCGGACGCTAACGGAACTCTATGAGCAGTTCTTC. Translating it yields CASSRTLTELYEQFF.

The V and J genes are TRBV4-3 and TRBJ2-1, with D possibly TRBD2 on 6 matching bases. V lost 2 bases and J 2 bases, leaving 10 bases between the germline ends. This CDR3 contains 15 residues. Germline lookup yields CDR1 LGHNA and CDR2 YSLEER. The CDR3 DNA reads as TGCGCCAGCAGCCAACAGCGGACTACCTACAATGAGCAGTTCTTC. It yields the protein CASSQQRTTYNEQFF.

With regard to this clonotype: Just one base apart from a much larger clone, this may be a read error. The chain is built from TRBV20-1 and TRBJ2-3; 9 bases match TRBD2. The CDR3 length is 14 residues. The V gene's germline CDR1 is DFQATT and CDR2 SNEGSKA (reference sequence). CDR3 nucleotide sequence: TGCAGTGCCCACCATTCGGGACTAGCAGATTCGCAGTATTTT. It encodes CSAHHSGLADSQYF.

In regard to this clonotype: At one end the junction does not follow the germline gene, possibly because of a read error. The chain is built from TRBV4-2 and TRBJ2-2; TRBD1 matches at 8 bases. The CDR3 totals 16 residues. CDR1 LGHNA and CDR2 YNFKEQ come from the germline V gene. This CDR3 reads CVSSQDRQGAGGELFF. CDR3 coding DNA: TGTGTCAGCAGCCAAGACCGGCAGGGGGCTGGCGGGGAGCTGTTTTTT.

A note on this clonotype: Being one base from a much bigger clone, this may be a read error. J is TRBJ1-1 and V is TRBV5-5; possibly TRBD1 for D (5 bases). Germline CDR1 SGHKS, CDR2 YYEKEE (reference sequence). The CDR3 has 14 residues. The germline V and J ends were trimmed by 2 bases and 2 bases, with 10 bases remaining between them. The CDR3 protein is CASSFRQHNTEAFF. Here the CDR3 DNA reads TGTGCCAGCAGCTTTCGACAGCACAACACTGAAGCTTTCTTT. Together with reference TRBV5-5 and TRBJ1-1, the CDR3 gives the full variable domain: DAGVTQSPTHLIKTRGQQVTLRCSPISGHKSVSWYQQVLGQGPQFIFQYYEKEERGRGNFPDRFSARQFPNYSSELNVNALLLGDSALYLCASSFRQHNTEAFFGQGTRLTVV.

Regarding this clonotype: The germline gene is not matched at one end of the junction; a read error may be the cause. CDR3 loop: CSTRDPIGGSEYGYTF. Here the CDR3 DNA reads TGCAGTACTAGAGACCCCATTGGGGGATCGGAATATGGCTACACCTTC. This chain connects TRBV20-1 to TRBJ1-2, with D tentatively TRBD1 (5 bases). The CDR3 has 16 amino acids. Germline CDR1 and CDR2: DFQATT and SNEGSKA (reference sequence).

With regard to this clonotype: The junction departs from germline at one end; a sequencing error may be responsible. The chain joins TRBV4-3 to TRBJ2-1, with TRBD1 matching 8 bases. CDR1 and CDR2 from the germline V gene are LGHNA and YSLEER. CDR3 length: 16 residues. The CDR3 region is CANSQEGQGVGSRQFF. The CDR3 DNA reads TGCGCCAACAGCCAAGAAGGACAGGGTGTTGGAAGTAGGCAGTTCTTC.

This rearrangement joins TRBV11-1 to TRBJ2-5, with a weak D call TRBD2 (5 bases). Germline V gene lookup returns CDR1 SGHAT and CDR2 FQDESV (reference sequence). This CDR3 contains 17 residues. Between the trimmed V and J ends, which lost 5 bases and 0 bases, there was a span of 19 bases. DNA of the CDR3: TGTGCCAGCAGCGTCGACATGGGAGTTCAGTACCAAGAGACCCAGTACTTC. The encoded protein is CASSVDMGVQYQETQYF.